Following are 11 T cell receptor beta chains from one sample sequenced in a study of T cell clonotyping in hematopoietic cell transplantation. Measured with immunoSEQ multiplex PCR; TCRdb has only the in-frame clones, and not every one. The profile covers 13,000 or so clones, with 95% to 98% appearing a single time and 4.2% taken by the ten largest. Sample: peripheral blood mononuclear cells, taken 30 days after allogeneic stem cell transplant. The source of these receptors is a female patient aged 45-60 years who had an allogeneic stem cell transplant from an unrelated donor, so T cells may come from the graft donor. Some clones in this sample may be carry-over from other donors' samples.

This sequence joins TRBV5-6 and TRBJ1-5; unclear D gene. The V gene's germline CDR1 is SGHDT and CDR2 YYEEEE. The length of the CDR3 is 14 residues. V was shortened by 6 bases and J by 7 bases, with 17 bases between the two germline ends. CDR3 sequence reads: CASTRGGRSQPQHF. The CDR3 region has the DNA TGTGCCAGCACCCGGGGTGGTAGGAGCCAGCCCCAGCATTTT.

DNA of the CDR3: TGCGCCAGCAGCTTTTGGGGGACTGACCAAGAGACCCAGTACTTC. Its translation: CASSFWGTDQETQYF. This chain uses TRBV5-1 with TRBJ2-5; a possible D gene is TRBD2 (6 bases). CDR3 length equals 15 residues. Germline CDR1 SGHRS, CDR2 YFSETQ. V was trimmed by 2 bases and J by 0 bases, leaving 11 bases between them.

The chain is built from TRBV7-2 and TRBJ2-7; 12 nucleotides line up with TRBD2. The CDR3 has 17 amino acids. From germline, CDR1 is SGHTA and CDR2 FQGNSA. The V and J ends lost 4 bases and 2 bases, in that order; junction bases with no gene match: 9. The CDR3 here is CASSSLSGLAGPYEQYF. The CDR3 nucleotides read TGTGCCAGCAGCTCCTTATCGGGACTAGCGGGTCCCTACGAGCAGTACTTC. The variable domain in full, with the rest retrieved from reference TRBV7-2 and TRBJ2-7, is GAGVSQSPSNKVTEKGKDVELRCDPISGHTALYWYRQSLGQGLEFLIYFQGNSAPDKSGLPSDRFSAERTGGSVSTLTIQRTQQEDSAVYLCASSSLSGLAGPYEQYFGPGTRLTVT.

This sequence joins TRBV29-1 and TRBJ1-2; D gene unclear. Germline CDR1 is SQVTM and CDR2 is ANQGSEA. The length of the CDR3 is 13 residues. The V gene lost 2 bases and the J gene lost 0 bases, with 7 bases spanning the gap. The CDR3 DNA reads TGCAGCGTTGAACGATCTACTAACTATGGCTACACCTTC. Its protein is CSVERSTNYGYTF.

V usage is TRBV2 and J usage is TRBJ2-7; 10 bases map to TRBD2. CDR1 and CDR2 (germline): SNHLY, FYNNEI. J lost 7 bases, V lost 6 bases, and 12 bases had no gene match. CDR3 size: 15 residues. CDR3 region: CASSPGSGGAREQYF. As DNA, the CDR3 is TGTGCCAGCAGCCCAGGGAGCGGGGGGGCGAGGGAGCAGTACTTC.

This chain links TRBV11-3 with TRBJ2-2; D is possibly TRBD1 or TRBD2 (5 bases each). Trimming removed 5 bases from V and 0 bases from J, with 10 bases in between. Germline lookup yields CDR1 SGHNT and CDR2 YENEEA. The CDR3 runs 15 residues. The CDR3 loop is CASSLGTANTGELFF. The CDR3 DNA is TGTGCCAGCAGCCTCGGGACCGCGAACACCGGGGAGCTGTTTTTT.

The rearrangement joins TRBV21-1 to TRBJ1-6. TRBV21-1 is listed as a pseudogene. This CDR3 is built from 16 residues. The CDR3 DNA follows: TGTGCCAGCAGCCTTAAGCGCGGCGTCTATAATTCACCCCTCCACTTT. Translation: CASSLKRGVYNSPLHF.

J is TRBJ1-3 and V is TRBV7-6; D call uncertain. Germline-derived CDR1 and CDR2 are SGHVS and FNYEAQ. Between the trimmed V and J ends, which lost 1 base and 0 bases, there was a span of 10 bases. The CDR3 extends over 16 amino acids. CDR3 protein: CASSLVVGSSGNTIYF. The DNA of the CDR3 is TGTGCCAGCAGCTTAGTCGTAGGGAGCTCTGGAAACACCATATATTTT.

The V call is TRBV19, the J call TRBJ2-7, with D maybe TRBD1 (6 bases). The germline V gene has CDR1 LNHDA and CDR2 SQIVND (reference sequence). The CDR3 length is 15 residues. Trimming stripped 1 base from V and 2 bases from J, with 12 bases between. CDR3 residues: CASSIARTAPYEQYF. In DNA form, the CDR3 reads TGTGCCAGTAGTATAGCTAGGACAGCGCCCTACGAGCAGTACTTC. Using reference TRBV19 and TRBJ2-7 for the parts outside the CDR3, the full variable domain is DGGITQSPKYLFRKEGQNVTLSCEQNLNHDAMYWYRQDPGQGLRLIYYSQIVNDFQKGDIAEGYSVSREKKESFPLTVTSAQKNPTAFYLCASSIARTAPYEQYFGPGTRLTVT.

This chain joins TRBV2 and TRBJ1-1; perhaps TRBD1 as D (6 bases). The CDR3 is 14 amino acids. Germline loops: CDR1 SNHLY, CDR2 FYNNEI. V gave up 3 bases and J gave up 5 bases, with 13 bases separating them. CDR3 in DNA: TGTGCCAGCAGTGATGGGCAGGGGAGAACTGAAGCTTTCTTT. Residues: CASSDGQGRTEAFF.

The J gene is TRBJ1-1, the V gene TRBV19; D perhaps matches TRBD1 (6 bases). V was shortened by 1 base and J by 1 base, with 13 bases between the two germline ends. The CDR3 contains 16 residues. The germline V gene encodes CDR1 LNHDA and CDR2 SQIVND (reference sequence). Written as DNA, the CDR3 is TGTGCCAGTAGTATAGTCGGTGGCAGGGGGAACACTGAAGCTTTCTTT. Encoded protein: CASSIVGGRGNTEAFF.